These T cell receptor beta chains were read from a single sample in a study of blood T cell repertoires in COVID-19. The method was immunoSEQ multiplex PCR; TCRdb's version includes in-frame clones alone and lacks a portion of them. The sample has about 360,000 clones; 87% are singletons. Sequenced input: PBMCs or T cells enriched from blood (not recorded which). The receptors stem from a man aged 25 to 45 who had recovered from COVID-19. The CDR3 runs from the conserved cysteine through the conserved F or W. Fields, in order: CDR3 DNA, CDR3 protein, D gene, clone size, V gene, CDR3 length, J gene. The D gene is left open where the match is weak. Part of the rows lack a size; the others show once, few, many or a class for expanded clones.

CDR3nt: TGTGCCAGCAGCTTACGAGGGTCTGAGCAGTTCTTC
CDR3aa: CASSLRGSEQFF
d_gene: -
abundance: -
v_gene: TRBV7-9
len: 12
j_gene: TRBJ2-1

CDR3nt: TGTGCCAGCAGGAACAAGAGGTTGATGAACACTGAAGCTTTCTTT
CDR3aa: CASRNKRLMNTEAFF
d_gene: -
abundance: -
v_gene: TRBV7-3
len: 15
j_gene: TRBJ1-1

CDR3nt: TGCGCCAGCAGCCAGGGAAGGGGTGAAGCTTTCTTT
CDR3aa: CASSQGRGEAFF
d_gene: -
abundance: -
v_gene: TRBV4-1
len: 12
j_gene: TRBJ1-1

CDR3nt: TGTGCCAGCAGCCCTGGAAGCGGGGGGGCATATGAGCAGTTCTTC
CDR3aa: CASSPGSGGAYEQFF
d_gene: TRBD2
abundance: few
v_gene: TRBV3-1/TRBV3-2
len: 15
j_gene: TRBJ2-1

CDR3nt: TGTGCCAGCAGCCAAGACACAGGGGCTCGCCCCGGGGAGCTGTTTTTT
CDR3aa: CASSQDTGARPGELFF
d_gene: TRBD1
abundance: -
v_gene: TRBV3-1/TRBV3-2
len: 16
j_gene: TRBJ2-2

CDR3nt: TGTGCCAGCAGAACCAGGTCCAATACCGGGGAGCTGTTTTTT
CDR3aa: CASRTRSNTGELFF
d_gene: -
abundance: -
v_gene: TRBV6-5
len: 14
j_gene: TRBJ2-2

CDR3nt: TGTGCCAGCAGTTATACTGAGACCCAGTACTTC
CDR3aa: CASSYTETQYF
d_gene: -
abundance: -
v_gene: TRBV2
len: 11
j_gene: TRBJ2-5

CDR3nt: TGTGCCAGCAGCTTATACGGGGGGCCGGCAGATACGCAGTATTTT
CDR3aa: CASSLYGGPADTQYF
d_gene: -
abundance: -
v_gene: TRBV7-2
len: 15
j_gene: TRBJ2-3

CDR3nt: TGTGCCATCAGTGAAGAGACTGTGGGCACAGATACGCAGTATTTT
CDR3aa: CAISEETVGTDTQYF
d_gene: -
abundance: -
v_gene: TRBV10-3
len: 15
j_gene: TRBJ2-3

CDR3nt: TGTGCCAGCAGTCGTCAGGGGTCTTGGACTGAAGCTTTCTTT
CDR3aa: CASSRQGSWTEAFF
d_gene: -
abundance: -
v_gene: TRBV6-5
len: 14
j_gene: TRBJ1-1

CDR3nt: TGCGCCAGCAGCTTGGGACAGGGCTTGCAAGAGACCCAGTACTTC
CDR3aa: CASSLGQGLQETQYF
d_gene: TRBD1
abundance: -
v_gene: TRBV5-1
len: 15
j_gene: TRBJ2-5